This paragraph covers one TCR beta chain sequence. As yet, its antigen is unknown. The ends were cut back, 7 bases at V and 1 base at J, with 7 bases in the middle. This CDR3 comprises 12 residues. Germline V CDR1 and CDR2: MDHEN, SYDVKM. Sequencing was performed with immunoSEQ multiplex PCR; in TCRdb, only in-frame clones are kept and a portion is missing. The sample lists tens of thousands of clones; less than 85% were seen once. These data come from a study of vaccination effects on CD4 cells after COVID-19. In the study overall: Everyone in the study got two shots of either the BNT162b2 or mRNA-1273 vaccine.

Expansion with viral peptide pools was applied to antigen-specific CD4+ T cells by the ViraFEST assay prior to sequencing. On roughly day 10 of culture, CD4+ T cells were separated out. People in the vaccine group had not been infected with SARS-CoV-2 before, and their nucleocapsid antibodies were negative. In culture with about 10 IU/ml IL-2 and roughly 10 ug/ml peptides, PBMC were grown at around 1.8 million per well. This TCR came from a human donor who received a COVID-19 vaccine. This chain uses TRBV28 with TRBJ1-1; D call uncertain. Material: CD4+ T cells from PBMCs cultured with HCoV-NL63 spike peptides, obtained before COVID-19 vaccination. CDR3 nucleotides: TGTGCCAGCACAGCAGGGAACACTGAAGCTTTCTTT. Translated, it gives CASTAGNTEAFF.